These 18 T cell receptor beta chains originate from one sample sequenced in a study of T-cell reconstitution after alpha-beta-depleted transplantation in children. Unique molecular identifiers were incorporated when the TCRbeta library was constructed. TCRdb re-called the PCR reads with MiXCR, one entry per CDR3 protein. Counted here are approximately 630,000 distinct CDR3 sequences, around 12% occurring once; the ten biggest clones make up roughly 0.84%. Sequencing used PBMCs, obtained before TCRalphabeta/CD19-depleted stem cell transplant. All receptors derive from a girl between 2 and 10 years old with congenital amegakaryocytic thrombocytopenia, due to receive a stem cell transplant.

CDR3 nucleotides: TGCGCCAGCAGCGCAGGGGAGTTGGCGTCCGGGGCCAACGTCCTGACTTTC. This codes for CASSAGELASGANVLTF. This sequence joins TRBV5-1 and TRBJ2-6, with D tentatively TRBD1 (6 bases). V shed 4 bases and J shed 4 bases, with 18 bases lying between them. The CDR3 contains 17 residues. Germline V gene lookup returns CDR1 SGHRS and CDR2 YFSETQ.

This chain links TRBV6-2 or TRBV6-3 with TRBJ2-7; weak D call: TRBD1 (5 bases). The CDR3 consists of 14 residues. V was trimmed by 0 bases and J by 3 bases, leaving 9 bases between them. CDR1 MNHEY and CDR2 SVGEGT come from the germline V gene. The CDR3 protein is CASSYSRTGYEQYF. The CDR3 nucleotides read TGTGCCAGCAGTTACTCGAGAACAGGCTACGAGCAGTACTTC.

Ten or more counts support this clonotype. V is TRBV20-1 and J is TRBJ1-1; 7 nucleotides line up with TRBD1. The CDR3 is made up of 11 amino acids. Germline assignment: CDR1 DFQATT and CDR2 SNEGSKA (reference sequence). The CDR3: CSSTGDVEAFF. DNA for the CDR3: TGCAGCTCAACAGGGGACGTTGAAGCTTTCTTT.

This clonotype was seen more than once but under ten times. The CDR3, as DNA: TGTGCCAGCAGTCCGATGCCGGGCGGGAGGGCCCGGGATGAGCAGTTCTTC. It is translated as CASSPMPGGRARDEQFF. J is TRBJ2-1 and V is TRBV28; 9 positions agree with TRBD2. The CDR3 extends over 17 amino acids. The ends lost 5 bases at V and 8 bases at J; junction bases unmatched: 16. In germline, CDR1 is MDHEN, CDR2 SYDVKM.

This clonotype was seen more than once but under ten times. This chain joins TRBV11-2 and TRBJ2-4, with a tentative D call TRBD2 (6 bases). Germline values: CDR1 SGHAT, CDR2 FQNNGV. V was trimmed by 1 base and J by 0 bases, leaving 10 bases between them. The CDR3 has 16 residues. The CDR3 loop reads CASSLGWGVAKNIQYF. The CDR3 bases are TGTGCCAGCAGCTTAGGATGGGGGGTAGCCAAAAACATTCAGTACTTC.

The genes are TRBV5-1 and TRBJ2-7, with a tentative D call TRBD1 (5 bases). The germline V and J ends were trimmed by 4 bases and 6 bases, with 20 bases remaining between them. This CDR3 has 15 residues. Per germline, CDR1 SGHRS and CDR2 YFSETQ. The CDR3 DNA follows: TGCGCCAGCAGCGTGGACACCCCGTCTCTAGTCGAGCAGTACTTC. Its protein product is CASSVDTPSLVEQYF. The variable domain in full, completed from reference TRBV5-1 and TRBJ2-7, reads KAGVTQTPRYLIKTRGQQVTLSCSPISGHRSVSWYQQTPGQGLQFLFEYFSETQRNKGNFPGRFSGRQFSNSRSEMNVSTLELGDSALYLCASSVDTPSLVEQYFGPGTRLTVT.

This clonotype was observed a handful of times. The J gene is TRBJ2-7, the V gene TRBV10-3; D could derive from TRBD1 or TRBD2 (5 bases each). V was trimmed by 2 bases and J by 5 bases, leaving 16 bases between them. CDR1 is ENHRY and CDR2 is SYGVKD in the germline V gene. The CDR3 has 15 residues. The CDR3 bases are TGTGCCATCAGTGAGCCCAATTCTGGGGACCACGAGCAGTACTTC. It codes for CAISEPNSGDHEQYF.

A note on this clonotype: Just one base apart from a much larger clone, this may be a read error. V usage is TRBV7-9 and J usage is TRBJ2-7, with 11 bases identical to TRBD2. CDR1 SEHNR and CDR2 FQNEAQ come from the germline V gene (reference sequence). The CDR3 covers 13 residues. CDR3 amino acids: CAIPWGTSGELYF. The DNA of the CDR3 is TGTGCCATCCCATGGGGGACTAGCGGCGAGCTGTACTTC.

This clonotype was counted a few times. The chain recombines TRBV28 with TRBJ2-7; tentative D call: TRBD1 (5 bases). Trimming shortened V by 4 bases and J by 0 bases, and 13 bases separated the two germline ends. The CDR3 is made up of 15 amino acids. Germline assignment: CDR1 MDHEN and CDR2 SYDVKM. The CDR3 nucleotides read TGTGCCAGCAGTTCCCCCGGCAGGGTCTCCTACGAGCAGTACTTC. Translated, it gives CASSSPGRVSYEQYF. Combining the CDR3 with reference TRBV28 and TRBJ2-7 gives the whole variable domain DVKVTQSSRYLVKRTGEKVFLECVQDMDHENMFWYRQDPGLGLRLIYFSYDVKMKEKGDIPEGYSVSREKKERFSLILESASTNQTSMYLCASSSPGRVSYEQYFGPGTRLTVT.

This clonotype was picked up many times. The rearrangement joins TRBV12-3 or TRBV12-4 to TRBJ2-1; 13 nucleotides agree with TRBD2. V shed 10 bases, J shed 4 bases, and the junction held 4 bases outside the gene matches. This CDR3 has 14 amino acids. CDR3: CAIGLAGVYNEQFF. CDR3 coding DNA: TGTGCCATCGGACTAGCGGGAGTGTACAATGAGCAGTTCTTC.

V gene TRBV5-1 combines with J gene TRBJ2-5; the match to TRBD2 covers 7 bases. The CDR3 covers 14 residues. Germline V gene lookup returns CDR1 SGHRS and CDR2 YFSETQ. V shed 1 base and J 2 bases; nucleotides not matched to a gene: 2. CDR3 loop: CASSLWGGQETQYF. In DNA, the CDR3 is TGCGCCAGCAGCTTGTGGGGGGGGCAAGAGACCCAGTACTTC.

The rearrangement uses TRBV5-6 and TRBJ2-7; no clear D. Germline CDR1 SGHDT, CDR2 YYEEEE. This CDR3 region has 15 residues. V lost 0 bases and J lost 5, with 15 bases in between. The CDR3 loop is CASSLVTIVNDEQYF. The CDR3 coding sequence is TGTGCCAGCAGCTTGGTTACGATCGTAAATGACGAGCAGTACTTC.

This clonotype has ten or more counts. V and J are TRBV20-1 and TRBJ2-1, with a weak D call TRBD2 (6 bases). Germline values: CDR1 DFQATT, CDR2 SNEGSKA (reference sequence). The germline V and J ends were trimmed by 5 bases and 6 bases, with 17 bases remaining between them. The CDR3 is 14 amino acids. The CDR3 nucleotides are TGCAGTGCTCGCGGGACTTACTTGGGCAATGAGCAGTTCTTC. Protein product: CSARGTYLGNEQFF.

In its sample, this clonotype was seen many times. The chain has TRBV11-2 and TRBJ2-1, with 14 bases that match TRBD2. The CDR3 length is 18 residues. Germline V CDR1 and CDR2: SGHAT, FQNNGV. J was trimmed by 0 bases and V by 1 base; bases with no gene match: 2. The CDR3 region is CASSLGTSGRSSYNEQFF. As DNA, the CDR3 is TGTGCCAGCAGCTTAGGGACTAGCGGGAGGAGCTCCTACAATGAGCAGTTCTTC.

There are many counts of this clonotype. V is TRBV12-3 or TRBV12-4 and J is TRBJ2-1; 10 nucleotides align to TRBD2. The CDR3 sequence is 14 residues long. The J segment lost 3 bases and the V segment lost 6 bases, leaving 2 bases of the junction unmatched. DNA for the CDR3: TGTGCCAGCAGCAGACTAGCGGGCTACAATGAGCAGTTCTTC. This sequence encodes CASSRLAGYNEQFF.

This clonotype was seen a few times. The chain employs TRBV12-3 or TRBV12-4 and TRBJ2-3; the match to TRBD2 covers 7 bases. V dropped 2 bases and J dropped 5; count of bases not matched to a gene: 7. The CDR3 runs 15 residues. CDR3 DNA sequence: TGTGCCAGCAGTTTATACGGCGGGAGAGAAGATACGCAGTATTTT. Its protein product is CASSLYGGREDTQYF.

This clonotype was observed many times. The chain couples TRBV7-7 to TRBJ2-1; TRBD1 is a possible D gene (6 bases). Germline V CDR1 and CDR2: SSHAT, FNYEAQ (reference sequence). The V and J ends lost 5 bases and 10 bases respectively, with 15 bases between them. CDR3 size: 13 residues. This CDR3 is CASSPDSHYEQFF. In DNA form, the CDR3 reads TGTGCCAGCAGCCCGGACAGCCATTACGAGCAGTTCTTC.

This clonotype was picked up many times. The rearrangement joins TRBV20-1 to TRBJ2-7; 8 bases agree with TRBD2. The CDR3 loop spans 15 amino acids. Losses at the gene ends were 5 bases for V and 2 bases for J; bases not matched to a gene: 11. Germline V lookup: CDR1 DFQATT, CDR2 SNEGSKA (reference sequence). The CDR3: CSAPPEAGDTYEQYF. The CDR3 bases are TGCAGTGCTCCTCCTGAAGCGGGAGATACCTACGAGCAGTACTTC.